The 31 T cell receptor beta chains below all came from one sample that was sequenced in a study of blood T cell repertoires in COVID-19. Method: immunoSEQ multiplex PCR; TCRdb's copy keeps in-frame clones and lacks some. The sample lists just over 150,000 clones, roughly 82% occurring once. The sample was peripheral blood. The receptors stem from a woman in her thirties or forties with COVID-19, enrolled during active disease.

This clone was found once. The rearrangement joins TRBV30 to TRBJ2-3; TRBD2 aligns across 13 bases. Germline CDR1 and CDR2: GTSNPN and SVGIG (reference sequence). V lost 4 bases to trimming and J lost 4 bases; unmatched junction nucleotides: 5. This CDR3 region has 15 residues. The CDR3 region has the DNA TGTGCCTGGACTTGGACTAGCGGGGGTGCAGATACGCAGTATTTT. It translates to CAWTWTSGGADTQYF.

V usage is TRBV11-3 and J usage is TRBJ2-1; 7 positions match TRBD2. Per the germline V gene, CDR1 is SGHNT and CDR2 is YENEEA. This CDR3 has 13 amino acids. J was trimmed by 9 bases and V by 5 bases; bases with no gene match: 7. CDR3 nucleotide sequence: TGTGCCAGCAGCCGGAGCGGGAATCCTGAGCAGTTCTTC. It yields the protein CASSRSGNPEQFF.

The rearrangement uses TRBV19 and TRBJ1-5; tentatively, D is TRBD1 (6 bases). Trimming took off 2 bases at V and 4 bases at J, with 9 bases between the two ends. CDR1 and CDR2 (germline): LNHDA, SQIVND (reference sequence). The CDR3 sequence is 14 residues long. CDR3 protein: CASSIRRGNQPQHF. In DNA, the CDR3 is TGTGCCAGTAGTATAAGAAGGGGGAATCAGCCCCAGCATTTT.

In nucleotides, the CDR3 is TGTGCCATCAGTGAGAATATGACTCCAGGGGGAGGTAATTCACCCCTCCACTTT. It yields the protein CAISENMTPGGGNSPLHF. The genes are TRBV10-3 and TRBJ1-6; TRBD1 matches 7 bases. Per germline, CDR1 ENHRY and CDR2 SYGVKD. V gave up 2 bases and J gave up 6 bases; unmatched junction bases: 13. The CDR3 totals 18 residues.

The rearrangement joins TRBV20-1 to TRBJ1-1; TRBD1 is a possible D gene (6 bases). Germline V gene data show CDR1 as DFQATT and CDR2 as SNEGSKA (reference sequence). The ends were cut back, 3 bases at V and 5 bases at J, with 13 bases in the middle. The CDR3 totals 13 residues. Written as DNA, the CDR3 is TGCAGTGCTAGTGGCAGGGGAGAGACTGAAGCTTTCTTT. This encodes CSASGRGETEAFF.

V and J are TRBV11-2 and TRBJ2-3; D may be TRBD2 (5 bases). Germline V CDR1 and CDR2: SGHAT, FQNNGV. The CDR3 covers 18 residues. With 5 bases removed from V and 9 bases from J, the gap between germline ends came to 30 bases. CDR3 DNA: TGTGCCAGCAGCCGAAACTTAGATGGACTGGCAGAACACAGAACGCAGTATTTT. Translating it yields CASSRNLDGLAEHRTQYF.

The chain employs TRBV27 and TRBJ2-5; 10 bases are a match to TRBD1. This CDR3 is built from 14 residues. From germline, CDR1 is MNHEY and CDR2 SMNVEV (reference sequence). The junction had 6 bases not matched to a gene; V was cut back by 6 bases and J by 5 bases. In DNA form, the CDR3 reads TGTGCCAGCAGCCGGGACAGGGGCCGGGAGACCCAGTACTTC. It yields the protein CASSRDRGRETQYF.

As DNA, the CDR3 is TGTGCCAGCAGCCAGACCGGGACTAGCTTCTACAATGAGCAGTTCTTC. Translated, it gives CASSQTGTSFYNEQFF. The rearrangement uses TRBV3-1 (or the pseudogene TRBV3-2) and TRBJ2-1; the match to TRBD2 covers 9 bases. Trimming cost V 3 bases and J 3 bases; bases outside gene matches: 6. Looked up from germline, CDR1 is LGHDT and CDR2 is YNNKEL (reference sequence). This CDR3 region has 16 residues.

In DNA, the CDR3 is TGTGCCAGCAGGCTAGCGGGAGAAGATACGCAGTATTTT. This encodes CASRLAGEDTQYF. This sequence joins TRBV6-1 and TRBJ2-3; 10 nucleotides match TRBD2. The ends lost 6 bases at V and 5 bases at J; junction bases unmatched: 2. Germline-derived CDR1 and CDR2 are MNHNS and SASEGT. This CDR3 is 13 amino acids long.

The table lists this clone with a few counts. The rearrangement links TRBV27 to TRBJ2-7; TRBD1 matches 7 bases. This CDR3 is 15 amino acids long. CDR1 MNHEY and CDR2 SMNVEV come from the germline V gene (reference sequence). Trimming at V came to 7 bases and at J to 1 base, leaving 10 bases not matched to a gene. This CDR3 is CASKKPGTASYEQYF. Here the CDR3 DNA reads TGTGCCAGCAAAAAGCCCGGGACAGCGTCCTACGAGCAGTACTTC.

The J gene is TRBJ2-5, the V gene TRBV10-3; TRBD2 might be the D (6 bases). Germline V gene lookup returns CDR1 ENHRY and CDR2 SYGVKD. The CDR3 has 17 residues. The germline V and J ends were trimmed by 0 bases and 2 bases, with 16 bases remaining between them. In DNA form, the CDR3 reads TGTGCCATCAGTGAGTCGGGCGGTCTAGCGTTACAAGAGACCCAGTACTTC. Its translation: CAISESGGLALQETQYF.

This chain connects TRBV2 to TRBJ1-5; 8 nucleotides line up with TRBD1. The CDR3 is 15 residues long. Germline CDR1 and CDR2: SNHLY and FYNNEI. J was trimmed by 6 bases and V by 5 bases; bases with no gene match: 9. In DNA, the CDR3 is TGTGCCAGCAGTCCCGACAGGGGATGGAGTCAGCCCCAGCATTTT. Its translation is CASSPDRGWSQPQHF.

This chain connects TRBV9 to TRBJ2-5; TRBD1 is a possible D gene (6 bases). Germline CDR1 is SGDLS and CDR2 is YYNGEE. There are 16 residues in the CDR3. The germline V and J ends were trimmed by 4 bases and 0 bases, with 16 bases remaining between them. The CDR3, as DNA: TGTGCCAGCAGCTACAGGGAAAAGCCCAACCAAGAGACCCAGTACTTC. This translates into CASSYREKPNQETQYF.

The CDR3: CASSLPGTGVYEQYV. DNA for the CDR3: TGTGCCAGCAGCCTACCCGGGACAGGGGTCTACGAGCAGTACGTC. This chain uses TRBV6-2 or TRBV6-3 with TRBJ2-7; 10 bases are shared with TRBD1. Germline V gene data show CDR1 as MNHEY and CDR2 as SVGEGT. V was clipped by 6 bases and J by 3 bases; unmatched bases: 8. The CDR3 has 15 residues.

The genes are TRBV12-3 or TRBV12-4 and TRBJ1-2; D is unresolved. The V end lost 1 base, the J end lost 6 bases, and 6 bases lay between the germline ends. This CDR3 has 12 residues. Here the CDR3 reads CASSLGPDGYTF. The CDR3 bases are TGTGCCAGCAGTTTAGGTCCGGATGGCTACACCTTC.

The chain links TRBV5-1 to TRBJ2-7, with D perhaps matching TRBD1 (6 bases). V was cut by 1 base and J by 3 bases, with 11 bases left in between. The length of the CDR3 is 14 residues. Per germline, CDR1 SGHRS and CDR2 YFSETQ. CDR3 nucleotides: TGCGCCAGCAGCTTGATAGGACAGAACTACGAGCAGTACTTC. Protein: CASSLIGQNYEQYF.

CDR3 DNA: TGTGCCAGTAGTTTTAGCGGGGGGGCTTCCAATGAGCAGTTCTTC. Amino acids: CASSFSGGASNEQFF. V gene TRBV19 combines with J gene TRBJ2-1, with 11 positions matching TRBD2. Germline V gene sequence: CDR1 LNHDA, CDR2 SQIVND (reference sequence). V was clipped by 5 bases and J by 6 bases; unmatched bases: 6. This CDR3 comprises 15 residues.

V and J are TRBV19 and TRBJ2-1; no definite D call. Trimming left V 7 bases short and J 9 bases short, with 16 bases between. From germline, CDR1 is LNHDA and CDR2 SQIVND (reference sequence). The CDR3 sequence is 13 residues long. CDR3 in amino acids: CASNPPRSSEQFF. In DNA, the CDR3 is TGTGCCAGTAATCCTCCCCGTTCTAGTGAGCAGTTCTTC.

This CDR3 is CASSAGGGEQYV. The CDR3 bases are TGTGCCAGCAGCGCCGGGGGGGGCGAGCAGTACGTC. This chain joins TRBV11-2 and TRBJ2-7; 8 nucleotides match TRBD2. J gave up 6 bases and V 5 bases, and 3 bases lay outside the gene matches. Germline assignment: CDR1 SGHAT and CDR2 FQNNGV. The CDR3 totals 12 residues.

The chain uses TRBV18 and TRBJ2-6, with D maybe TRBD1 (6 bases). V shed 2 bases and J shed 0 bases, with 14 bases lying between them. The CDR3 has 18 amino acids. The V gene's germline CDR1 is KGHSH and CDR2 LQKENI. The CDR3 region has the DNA TGTGCCAGCTCACCAGGCAGGGGAATTAGCTCTGGGGCCAACGTCCTGACTTTC. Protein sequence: CASSPGRGISSGANVLTF.

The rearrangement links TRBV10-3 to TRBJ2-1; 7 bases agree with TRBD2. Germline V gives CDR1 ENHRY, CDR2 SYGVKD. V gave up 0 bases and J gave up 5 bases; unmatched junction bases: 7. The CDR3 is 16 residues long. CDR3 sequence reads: CAISESNRAGHNEQFF. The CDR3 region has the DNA TGTGCCATCAGTGAGTCGAACCGAGCGGGACACAATGAGCAGTTCTTC.

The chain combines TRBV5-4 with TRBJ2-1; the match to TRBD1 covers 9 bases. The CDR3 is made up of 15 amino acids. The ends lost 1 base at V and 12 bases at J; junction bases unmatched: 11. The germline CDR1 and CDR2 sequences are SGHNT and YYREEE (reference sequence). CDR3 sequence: CASSLQQGAPVGQFF. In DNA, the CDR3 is TGTGCCAGCAGCTTGCAACAGGGGGCTCCTGTAGGGCAGTTCTTC.

The CDR3 region is CASSPGQGTNTEAFF. The CDR3 region has the DNA TGCGCCAGCAGCCCCGGACAGGGTACGAACACTGAAGCTTTCTTT. The J gene is TRBJ1-1, the V gene TRBV4-1; 8 bases line up with TRBD1. This CDR3 has 15 amino acids. Germline values: CDR1 MGHRA, CDR2 YSYEKL. The J segment lost 1 base and the V segment lost 4 bases, leaving 5 bases of the junction unmatched.

The CDR3 reads CASAPDRGGETQYF. For the CDR3, the DNA is TGTGCTAGTGCCCCGGACAGGGGAGGCGAGACCCAGTACTTC. This chain joins TRBV12-5 and TRBJ2-5, with 9 bases that match TRBD1. The CDR3 consists of 14 residues. V lost 7 bases and J lost 5; bases outside the gene matches: 8. CDR1 LGHNT and CDR2 FRNRAP come from the germline V gene.

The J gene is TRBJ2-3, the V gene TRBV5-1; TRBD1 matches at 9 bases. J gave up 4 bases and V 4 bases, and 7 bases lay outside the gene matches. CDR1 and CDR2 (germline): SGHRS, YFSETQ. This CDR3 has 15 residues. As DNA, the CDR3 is TGCGCCAGCAGCCTTGGACAGGGGTGGGCAGATACGCAGTATTTT. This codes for CASSLGQGWADTQYF.

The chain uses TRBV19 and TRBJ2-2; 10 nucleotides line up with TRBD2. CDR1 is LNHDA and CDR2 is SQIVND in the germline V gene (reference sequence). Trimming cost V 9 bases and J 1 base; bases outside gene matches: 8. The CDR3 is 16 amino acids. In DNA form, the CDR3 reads TGTGCCAGCTTGCGATTAGCGGGGGGGAACACCGGGGAGCTGTTTTTT. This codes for CASLRLAGGNTGELFF.

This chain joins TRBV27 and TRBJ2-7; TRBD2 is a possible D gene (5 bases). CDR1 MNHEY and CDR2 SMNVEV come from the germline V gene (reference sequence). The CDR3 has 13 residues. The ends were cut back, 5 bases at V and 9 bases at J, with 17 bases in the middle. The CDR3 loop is CASSMKPGNGQYV. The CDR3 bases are TGTGCCAGCAGTATGAAACCGGGAAATGGGCAGTACGTC.

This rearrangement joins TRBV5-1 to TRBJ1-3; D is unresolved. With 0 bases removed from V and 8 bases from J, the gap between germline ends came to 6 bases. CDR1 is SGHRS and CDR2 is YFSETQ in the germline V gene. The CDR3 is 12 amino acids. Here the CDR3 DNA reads TGCGCCAGCAGCTTGGGAGGAGACACCATATATTTT. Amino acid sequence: CASSLGGDTIYF.

The CDR3 spells CASSQARSLGLNEQFF. Here the CDR3 DNA reads TGTGCCAGCAGCCAAGCGCGGAGCCTTGGACTGAATGAGCAGTTCTTC. The V call is TRBV3-1 (or the pseudogene TRBV3-2), the J call TRBJ2-1, with a tentative D call TRBD2 (5 bases). V dropped 1 base and J dropped 7 bases, with 17 bases sitting between them. The CDR3 contains 16 residues. Germline V lookup: CDR1 LGHDT, CDR2 YNNKEL (reference sequence).

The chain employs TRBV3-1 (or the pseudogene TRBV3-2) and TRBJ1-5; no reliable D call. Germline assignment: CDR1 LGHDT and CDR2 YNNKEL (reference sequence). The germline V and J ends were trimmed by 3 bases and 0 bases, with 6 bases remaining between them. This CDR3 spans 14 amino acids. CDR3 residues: CASSHHSSNQPQHF. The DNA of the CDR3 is TGTGCCAGCAGCCACCACAGTAGCAATCAGCCCCAGCATTTT.

The CDR3 DNA reads as TGTGCCAGTTCCTCCTCACGAGGTAACTCTGGAAACACCATATATTTT. Its translation is CASSSSRGNSGNTIYF. This chain links TRBV19 with TRBJ1-3; no definite D call. The length of the CDR3 is 16 residues. Per germline, CDR1 LNHDA and CDR2 SQIVND (reference sequence). V was pared by 8 bases and J by 0 bases, with 17 bases between.